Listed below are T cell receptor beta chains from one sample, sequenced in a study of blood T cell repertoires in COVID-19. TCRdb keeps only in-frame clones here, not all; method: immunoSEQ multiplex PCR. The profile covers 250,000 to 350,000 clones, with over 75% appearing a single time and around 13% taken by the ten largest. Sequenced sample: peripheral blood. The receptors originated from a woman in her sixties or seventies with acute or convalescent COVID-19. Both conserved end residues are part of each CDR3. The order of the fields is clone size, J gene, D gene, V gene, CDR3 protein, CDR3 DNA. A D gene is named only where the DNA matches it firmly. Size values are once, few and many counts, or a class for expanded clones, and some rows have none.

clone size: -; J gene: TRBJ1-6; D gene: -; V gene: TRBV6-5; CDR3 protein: CASSFPSYNSPLHF; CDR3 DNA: TGTGCCAGCAGTTTCCCCAGCTATAATTCACCCCTCCACTTT
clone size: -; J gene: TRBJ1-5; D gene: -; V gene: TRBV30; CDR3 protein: CALSGLGNQPQHF; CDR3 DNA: TGTGCCTTGTCAGGGTTGGGAAATCAGCCCCAGCATTTT
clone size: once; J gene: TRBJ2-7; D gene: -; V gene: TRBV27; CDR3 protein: CASSLSFTSYEQYF; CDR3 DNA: TGTGCCAGCAGTTTATCGTTTACTTCCTACGAGCAGTACTTC
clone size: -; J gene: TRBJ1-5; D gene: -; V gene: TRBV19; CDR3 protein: CASSLLGALSNQPQHF; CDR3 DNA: TGTGCCAGTAGTTTATTGGGGGCGTTGAGCAATCAGCCCCAGCATTTT
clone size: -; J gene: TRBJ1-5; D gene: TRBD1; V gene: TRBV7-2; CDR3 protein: CASSETGGSQPQHF; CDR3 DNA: TGTGCCAGCAGCGAAACAGGGGGTAGTCAGCCCCAGCATTTT
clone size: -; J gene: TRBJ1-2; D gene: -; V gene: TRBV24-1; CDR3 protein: CATSDPGLANYGYTF; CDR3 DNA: TGTGCCACCAGTGACCCCGGACTGGCTAACTATGGCTACACCTTC
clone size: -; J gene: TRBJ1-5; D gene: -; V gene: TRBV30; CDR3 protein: CAWRPWGSNQPQHF; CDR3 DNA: TGTGCCTGGAGGCCCTGGGGCTCTAATCAGCCCCAGCATTTT
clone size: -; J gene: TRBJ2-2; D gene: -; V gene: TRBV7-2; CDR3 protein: CASSLARTTPTANTGELFF; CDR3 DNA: TGTGCCAGCAGCTTAGCTAGGACTACTCCCACCGCGAACACCGGGGAGCTGTTTTTT
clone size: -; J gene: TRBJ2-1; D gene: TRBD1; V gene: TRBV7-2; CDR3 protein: CASSPGQGVNEQFF; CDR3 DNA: TGTGCCAGCAGCCCCGGACAGGGTGTAAATGAGCAGTTCTTC
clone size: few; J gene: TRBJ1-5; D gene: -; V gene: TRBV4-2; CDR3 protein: CASSQDLVGRQPQHF; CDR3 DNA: TGTGCCAGCAGCCAAGATCTTGTCGGGAGACAGCCCCAGCATTTT
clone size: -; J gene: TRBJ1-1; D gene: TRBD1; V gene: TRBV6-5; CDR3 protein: CASIRDRGATEAFF; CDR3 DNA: TGTGCCAGCATTCGAGACAGGGGCGCTACTGAAGCTTTCTTT
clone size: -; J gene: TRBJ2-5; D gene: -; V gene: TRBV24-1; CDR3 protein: CATSDPNTGQETQYF; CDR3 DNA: TGTGCCACCAGTGATCCGAATACAGGGCAAGAGACCCAGTACTTC
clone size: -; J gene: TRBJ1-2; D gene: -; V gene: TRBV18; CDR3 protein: CASSPIRGDYGYTF; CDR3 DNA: TGTGCCAGCTCACCCATTCGGGGGGACTATGGCTACACCTTC
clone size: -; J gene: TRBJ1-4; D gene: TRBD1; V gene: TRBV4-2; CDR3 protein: CASSQEVTGGGEKLFF; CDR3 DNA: TGTGCCAGCAGCCAAGAGGTGACAGGGGGAGGAGAAAAACTGTTTTTT
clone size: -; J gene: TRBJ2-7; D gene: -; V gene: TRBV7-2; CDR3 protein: CASRPAGITYEQYF; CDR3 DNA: TGTGCCAGCAGACCGGCAGGGATAACCTACGAGCAGTACTTC
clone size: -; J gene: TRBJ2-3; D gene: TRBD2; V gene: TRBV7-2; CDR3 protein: CASSSQTGGGTDTQYF; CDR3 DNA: TGTGCCAGCAGCTCCCAGACGGGGGGAGGCACAGATACGCAGTATTTT
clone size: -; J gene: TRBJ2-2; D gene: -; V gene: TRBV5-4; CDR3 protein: CASSLKTGITGELFF; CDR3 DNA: TGTGCCAGCAGCTTAAAAACAGGGATCACCGGGGAGCTGTTTTTT
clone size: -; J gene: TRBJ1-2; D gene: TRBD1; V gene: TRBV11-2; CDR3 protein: CASSGRQGDYGYTF; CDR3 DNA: TGTGCCAGCAGCGGCCGACAGGGTGACTATGGCTACACCTTC
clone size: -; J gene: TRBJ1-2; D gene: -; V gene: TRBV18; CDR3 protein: CASSPGADYGYTF; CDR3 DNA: TGTGCCAGCTCACCAGGGGCAGACTATGGCTACACCTTC
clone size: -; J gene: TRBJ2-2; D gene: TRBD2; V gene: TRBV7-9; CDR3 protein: CASSPGTSDYTGELFF; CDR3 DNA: TGTGCCAGCAGCCCGGGAACTAGCGACTACACCGGGGAGCTGTTTTTT
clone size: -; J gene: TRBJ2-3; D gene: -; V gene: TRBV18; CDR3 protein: CASSPQWGGGTDTQYF; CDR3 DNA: TGTGCCAGCTCACCTCAATGGGGAGGCGGCACAGATACGCAGTATTTT
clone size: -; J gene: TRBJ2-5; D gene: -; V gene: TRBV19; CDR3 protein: CASSINREGETQYF; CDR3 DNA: TGTGCCAGTAGTATCAACAGGGAAGGAGAGACCCAGTACTTC
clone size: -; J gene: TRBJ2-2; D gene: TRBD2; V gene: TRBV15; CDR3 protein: CATRTAGGTGELFF; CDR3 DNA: TGTGCCACCAGAACGGCGGGAGGGACCGGGGAGCTGTTTTTT
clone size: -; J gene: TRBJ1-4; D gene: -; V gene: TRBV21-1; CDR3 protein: CASSKVVRGRNDKEKLFF; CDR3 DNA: TGTGCCAGCAGCAAAGTCGTCAGGGGGCGTAACGATAAGGAAAAACTGTTTTTT
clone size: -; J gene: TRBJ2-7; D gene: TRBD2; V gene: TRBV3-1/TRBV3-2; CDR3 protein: CASSPPGGPEQYF; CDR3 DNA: TGTGCCAGCAGCCCTCCGGGGGGGCCCGAGCAGTACTTC
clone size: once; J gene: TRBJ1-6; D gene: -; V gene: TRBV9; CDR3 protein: CASSVAGTGSSYNSPLHF; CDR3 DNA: TGTGCCAGCAGCGTAGCCGGGACCGGGAGCTCCTATAATTCACCCCTCCACTTT
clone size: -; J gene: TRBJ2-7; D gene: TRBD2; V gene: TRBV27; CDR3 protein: CASSFVGGRSYEQYF; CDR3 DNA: TGTGCCAGCAGTTTTGTGGGCGGGAGATCCTACGAGCAGTACTTC
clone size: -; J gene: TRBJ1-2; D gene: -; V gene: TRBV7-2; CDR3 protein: CASSSPTVGYYGYTF; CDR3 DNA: TGTGCCAGCAGCTCACCGACAGTCGGATACTATGGCTACACCTTC
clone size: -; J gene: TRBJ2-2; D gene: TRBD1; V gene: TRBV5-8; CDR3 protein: CASSRGQMNTGELFF; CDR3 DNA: TGTGCCAGCAGCAGGGGACAGATGAACACCGGGGAGCTGTTTTTT
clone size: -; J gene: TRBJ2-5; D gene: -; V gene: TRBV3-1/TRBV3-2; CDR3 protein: CASKSPNKETQYF; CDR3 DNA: TGTGCCAGCAAAAGCCCCAATAAAGAGACCCAGTACTTC
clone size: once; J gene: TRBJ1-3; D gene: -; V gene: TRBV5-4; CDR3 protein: CASSSGLASGNTIYF; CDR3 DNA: TGTGCCAGCAGCTCAGGTCTTGCCTCTGGAAACACCATATATTTT
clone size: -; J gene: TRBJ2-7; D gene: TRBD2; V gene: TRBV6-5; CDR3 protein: CASSPGLAGPYEQYF; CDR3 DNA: TGTGCCAGCAGCCCGGGACTAGCGGGCCCCTACGAGCAGTACTTC
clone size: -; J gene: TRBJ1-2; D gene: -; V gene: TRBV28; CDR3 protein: CASNGGYGYTF; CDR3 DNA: TGTGCCAGCAACGGGGGCTATGGCTACACCTTC
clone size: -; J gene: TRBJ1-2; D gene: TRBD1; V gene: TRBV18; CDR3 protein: CASSPPARTGSGYTF; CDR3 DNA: TGTGCCAGCTCACCACCCGCGCGGACAGGGAGTGGCTACACCTTC
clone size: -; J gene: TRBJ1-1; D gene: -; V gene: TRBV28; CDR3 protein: CASSLRDTEAFF; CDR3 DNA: TGTGCCAGCAGTTTACGCGACACTGAAGCTTTCTTT
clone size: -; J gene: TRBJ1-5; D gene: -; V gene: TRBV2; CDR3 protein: CASSGGQSNQPQHF; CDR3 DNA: TGTGCCAGCAGTGGGGGCCAGAGCAATCAGCCCCAGCATTTT
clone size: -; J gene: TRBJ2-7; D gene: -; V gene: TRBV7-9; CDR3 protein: CASSHPTDPYEQYF; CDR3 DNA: TGTGCCAGCAGCCATCCCACTGATCCCTACGAGCAGTACTTC
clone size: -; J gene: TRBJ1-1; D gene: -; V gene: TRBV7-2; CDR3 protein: CASSLGNRMTEAFF; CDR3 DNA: TGTGCCAGCAGCTTAGGTAACAGAATGACTGAAGCTTTCTTT
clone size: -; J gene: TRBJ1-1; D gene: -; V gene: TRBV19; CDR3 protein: CASSIGGQQALWTEAFF; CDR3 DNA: TGTGCCAGTAGTATTGGTGGCCAACAGGCCCTGTGGACTGAAGCTTTCTTT
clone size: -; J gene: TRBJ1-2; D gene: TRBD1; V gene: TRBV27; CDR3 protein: CASSPRDRKYGYTF; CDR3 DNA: TGTGCCAGCAGTCCCCGGGACAGAAAGTATGGCTACACCTTC